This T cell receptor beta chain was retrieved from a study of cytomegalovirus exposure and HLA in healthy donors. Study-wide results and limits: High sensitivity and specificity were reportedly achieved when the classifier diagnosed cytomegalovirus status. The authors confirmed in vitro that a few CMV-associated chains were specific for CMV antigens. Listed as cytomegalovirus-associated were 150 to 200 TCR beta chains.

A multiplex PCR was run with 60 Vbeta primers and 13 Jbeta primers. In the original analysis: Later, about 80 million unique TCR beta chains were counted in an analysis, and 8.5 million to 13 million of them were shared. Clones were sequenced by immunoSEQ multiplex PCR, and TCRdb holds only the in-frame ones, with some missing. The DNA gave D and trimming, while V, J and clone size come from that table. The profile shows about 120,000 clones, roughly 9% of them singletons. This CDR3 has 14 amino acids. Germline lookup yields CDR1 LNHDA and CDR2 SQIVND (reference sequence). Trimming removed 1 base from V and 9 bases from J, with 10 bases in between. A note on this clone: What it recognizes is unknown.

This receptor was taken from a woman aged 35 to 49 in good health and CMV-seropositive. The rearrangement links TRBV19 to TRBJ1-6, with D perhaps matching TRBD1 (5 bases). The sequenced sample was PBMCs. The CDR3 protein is CASSIGLDTSPLHF. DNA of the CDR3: TGTGCCAGTAGTATAGGGCTGGACACTTCACCCCTCCACTTT. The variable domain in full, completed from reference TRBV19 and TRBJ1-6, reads DGGITQSPKYLFRKEGQNVTLSCEQNLNHDAMYWYRQDPGQGLRLIYYSQIVNDFQKGDIAEGYSVSREKKESFPLTVTSAQKNPTAFYLCASSIGLDTSPLHFGNGTRLTVT.